This T cell receptor beta chain was recovered during a study of graft-versus-host responses after intestinal transplantation. In regard to this clone: Its antigen is currently unknown.

With V trimmed by 1 base and J by 8 bases, 4 bases remained unmatched. The CDR3 runs to 15 residues. Per the germline V gene, CDR1 is MGHRA and CDR2 is YSYEKL. The assay was immunoSEQ multiplex PCR, and TCRdb's table has in-frame clones only and misses some. The table has about 98,000 clones, around 86% seen once. Material: unstimulated CD8+ T cells sorted from spleen or lymph node cells, obtained before intestinal transplant. The receptor was isolated from a human donor who received an intestinal transplant. The chain couples TRBV4-1 to TRBJ1-4, with 10 bases identical to TRBD1. The CDR3 loop reads CASSQGTGGVEKLFF. The DNA for the CDR3 is TGCGCCAGCAGCCAAGGGACAGGGGGAGTCGAAAAACTGTTTTTT.